This T cell receptor (beta chain) was profiled in a study of T cell responses to AZD1222 COVID-19 vaccine listed by TCRdb under 2021. With respect to the entire study: Because spike-specific TCR depth and breadth did not differ between the two schedules, AZD1222 recipients who got a second dose at roughly 4 weeks were pooled with those who got a second dose at roughly 12 weeks. A total of roughly 240 trial participants underwent TCR sequencing, of whom nearly 210 received two doses of AZD1222 and about 25 received two doses of the MenACWY control vaccine. Enrollment into the trials was organized by age into subgroups of 18-55, 56-69 and 70-plus years, and those subgroups contained roughly 160, 29 and 62 TCR-sequenced participants, respectively. Study-wide conclusions, independent of this receptor: Participants were mostly white British and included more females than males, and it was suggested by the authors that clonal diversity may have been underestimated. After two AZD1222 doses, spike-specific TCR breadth and depth were significantly higher than at day 0 and than in MenACWY recipients. Because no samples from the day 14 peak response were available, repertoires could be characterized only after the peak T cell response. The 56-69-year group was small, and its depth increase did not reach significance, likely because of low power. Epitopes outside the regions mutated in the B.1.351 and B.1.1.7 variants were reportedly recognized by nearly half of the unique spike-specific TCRs. The vaccine-associated CD4 TCRs covered the entire spike protein, and the dominant responses fell in regions 160-218 and 743-854. Conclusions about previously exposed vaccinees are limited, since just a handful of AZD1222 recipients were seropositive for SARS-CoV-2 at baseline.

Read against the paper, the sample's time point label means: baseline before first vaccination. Samples from vaccinated people were obtained from the UK trials COV001 and COV002, which included a single-blind randomized controlled phase 2/3 trial of AZD1222 (ChAdOx1 nCoV-19) in healthy adults. For TCRbeta chain sequencing, PBMC samples from trial participants were taken at day 0 and at day 28 after the second dose. V and J lose 6 bases and 4 bases, and a span of 22 bases separates them. Its CDR3 holds 17 amino acids, cysteine through phenylalanine. The read is trimmed to its CDR3 DNA, 51 bases read in frame from base 1. From the germline V gene, CDR1 is SNHLY and CDR2 is FYNNEI. The CDR3 regions of human TCRbeta chains were analyzed by immunosequencing. In the paper's pipeline: Repertoire TCRs were checked for matches against a reference library of SARS-CoV-2-specific TCRs that had been generated using the MIRA antigen-specificity platform. Breadth was defined as the fraction of unique TCRs that were SARS-CoV-2-associated, and depth was defined as the fraction of total T cells that were SARS-CoV-2-associated. Using the MIRA data, every spike-specific TCR was mapped to the spike region that the TCR reacted to and assigned to either a CD4 or a CD8 class. Log10-transformed breadth and depth values were compared by one-way ANOVA with Sidak's multiple comparisons tests. TCRdb mirrors the immuneACCESS table, restricted to in-frame sequences. Some clones are absent from its copies; in checked studies, under half trace to an unresolved V gene, and the reason for the others is unknown. V and J calls and clone size follow that table, whereas D and trimming were derived from the DNA. The sample table records 90,000 to 95,000 clones; approximately 90% of these occur just once. The biggest ten clones account for about a fifth of the sample.

With respect to this clone: There is no known antigen for this receptor. No base quality values were provided; no much bigger clone lies one nucleotide off.

The origin of this receptor is an adult in good health. Sequenced here: peripheral blood, sampled on day 0 of AZD1222 vaccination. The V and J segments used are TRBV2 and TRBJ1-3, with TRBD1 tentatively as D gene (5 bases match). In nucleotides, the sequence is TGTGCCAGCAGGGACCACGGCAGGGCGATAAACGGAAACACCATATATTTT. The resulting protein is CASRDHGRAINGNTIYF.